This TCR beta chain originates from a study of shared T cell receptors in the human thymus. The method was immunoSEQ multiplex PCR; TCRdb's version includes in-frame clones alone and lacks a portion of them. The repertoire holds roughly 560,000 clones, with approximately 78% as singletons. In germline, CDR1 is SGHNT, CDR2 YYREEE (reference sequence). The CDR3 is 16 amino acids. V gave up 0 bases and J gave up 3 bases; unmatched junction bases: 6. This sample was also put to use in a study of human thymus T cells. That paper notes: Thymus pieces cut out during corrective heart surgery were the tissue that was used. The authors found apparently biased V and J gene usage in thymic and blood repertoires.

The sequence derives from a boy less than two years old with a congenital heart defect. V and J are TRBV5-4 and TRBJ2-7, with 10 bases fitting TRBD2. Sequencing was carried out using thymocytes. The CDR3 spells CASSLGGTSDYYEQYF. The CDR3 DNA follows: TGTGCCAGCAGCTTGGGCGGGACTAGCGACTACTACGAGCAGTACTTC.